This T cell receptor beta chain was recovered during a study of blood T cell repertoires in COVID-19 (dated by TCRdb to 2018 to 2020). For context, the study as a whole: Samples from collaborators originated in the United States, Italy and Spain and spanned both the acute and convalescent phases of COVID-19. The material from the prospective study consisted of cDNA or gDNA derived from T cells, B-cell-depleted T cells, or PBMCs. A freely available public database, intended as a resource for researchers studying the immune response to SARS-CoV-2, is where the repertoires were released. The samples were drawn from the first 160 participants of the ongoing ImmuneRACE study and from 1,254 subjects provided by 6 global collaborators. Deeply sampled blood TCRbeta repertoires from subjects exposed to, actively infected with, or recovered from COVID-19 were included in the dataset. A de-identified subject ID, COVID-19 status, age in years and sex were almost always included in the sample metadata. Where HLA class I and class II types were available, the types were taken from metadata supplied by the sample provider, not from assay-based typing. Study-level results and caveats: The quantity of clinical and demographic metadata differed by source and by participant and was supplied without curation.

In the prospective study, participants were roughly 18 to 100 years old, resided in 24 geographic areas of the United States, and were enrolled through a virtual design. In the prospective study, cohorts were assigned on the basis of participant-reported clinical history obtained from a screening survey and a study questionnaire. A participant counted as exposed if, within 2 weeks of entering the study, that participant had been in contact with someone who had a PCR-confirmed or clinician-diagnosed COVID-19 case. Mobile phlebotomists in the prospective study collected whole blood, serum and a nasopharyngeal or oropharyngeal swab from every participant. Participants in the prospective study had the option to provide additional blood draws and questionnaires over a 2-month period. Blood samples from the prospective study were shipped frozen or at room temperature prior to DNA extraction. TCRbeta CDR3 regions were amplified from genomic DNA using the immunoSEQ Assay, a bias-controlled multiplex PCR. Per the original workflow: The number of nucleated cells in each sample was estimated by amplification of reference gene primers within the assay. Sequence reads were collapsed and filtered to measure the absolute abundance of every unique TCRbeta CDR3 rearrangement. Productive Simpson clonality was computed per sample as the square root of Simpson's diversity index over productive rearrangements. The source is immuneACCESS, and TCRdb retained only in-frame sequences with V and J called. Part of the clones is not carried over; for the studies checked, unresolved V genes explain less than half of this, and the remainder is unexplained. V and J calls and clone size are those listed in that table; D and trimming were worked out from the DNA. For this sample there are 250,000 or so clones; 85% to 90% appear just once. Over 0.85% of the sample rests with the top ten.

A remark on this clone: Its antigen is still unknown. Qualities for individual bases were not recorded, and no much larger clone is one base off.

CDR1 and CDR2 (MNHEY, SVGAGI) derive from the germline V gene. V lost 0 bases and J lost 2 bases; the stretch between them is 5 bases long. The CDR3 contains 14 residues, cysteine and phenylalanine counted. Only the CDR3 DNA is retained, 42 bases long and in frame from the first base. The sequenced sample consisted of PBMCs or T cells enriched from blood (not recorded which). This receptor was obtained from a man aged 45-65 years who had been exposed to COVID-19. In this chain, TRBV6-5 is recombined with TRBJ2-1; the D gene is unclear. This receptor carries the CDR3 CASSYSYTYNEQFF. The nucleotide sequence is given as TGTGCCAGCAGTTACTCGTATACCTACAATGAGCAGTTCTTC.